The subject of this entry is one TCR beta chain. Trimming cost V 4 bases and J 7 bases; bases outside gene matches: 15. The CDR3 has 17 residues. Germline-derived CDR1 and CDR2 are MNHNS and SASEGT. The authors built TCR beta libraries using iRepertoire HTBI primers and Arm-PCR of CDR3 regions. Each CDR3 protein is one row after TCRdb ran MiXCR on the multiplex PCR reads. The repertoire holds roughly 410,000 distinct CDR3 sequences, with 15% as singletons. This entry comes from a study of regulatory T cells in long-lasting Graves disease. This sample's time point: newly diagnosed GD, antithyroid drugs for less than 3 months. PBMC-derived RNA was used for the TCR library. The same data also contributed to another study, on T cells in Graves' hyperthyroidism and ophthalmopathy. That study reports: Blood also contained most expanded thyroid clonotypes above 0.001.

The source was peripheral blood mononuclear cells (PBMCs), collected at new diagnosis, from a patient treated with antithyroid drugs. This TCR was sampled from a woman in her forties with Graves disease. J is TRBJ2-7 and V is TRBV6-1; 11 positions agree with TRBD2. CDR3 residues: CASSGVLAGVGLEEQYF. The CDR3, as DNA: TGTGCCAGCAGTGGGGTACTAGCGGGAGTAGGACTGGAGGAGCAGTACTTC.